This passage covers 21 T cell receptor beta chains from one sample sequenced in a study of chemoradiotherapy in HPV16-positive cancers. Measured with immunoSEQ multiplex PCR; TCRdb has only the in-frame clones, and not every one. The table records about 35,000 clones, roughly 86% of them present only once. The sample here was blood, taken from a patient who underwent chemoradiotherapy. The source is a human donor with HPV-associated anogenital cancer.

In this sample, this clone turned up once. The rearrangement links TRBV4-3 to TRBJ1-2; tentatively, D is TRBD1 (6 bases). Germline loops: CDR1 LGHNA, CDR2 YSLEER. V lost 4 bases, J lost 6 bases, and 18 bases lay in between. CDR3 length equals 15 residues. The CDR3 coding sequence is TGCGCCAGCAGCCTATCGACAGGAGCTGTGGATGGCTACACCTTC. The encoded protein is CASSLSTGAVDGYTF.

The CDR3 DNA reads as TGTGCCAGCAGTTCCCATTCCACACGAGTTTTCTTT. Encoded protein: CASSSHSTRVFF. The genes are TRBV28 and TRBJ1-1; D not certain. Germline V gene lookup returns CDR1 MDHEN and CDR2 SYDVKM. The germline V and J ends were trimmed by 4 bases and 13 bases, with 16 bases remaining between them. This CDR3 region has 12 residues.

V and J are TRBV4-1 and TRBJ2-5, with D unresolved. This CDR3 comprises 16 residues. The V end lost 4 bases, the J end lost 0 bases, and 15 bases lay between the germline ends. Looked up from germline, CDR1 is MGHRA and CDR2 is YSYEKL. The DNA of the CDR3 is TGCGCCAGCAGCCTCCTAGAGTGGGATAACCAAGAGACCCAGTACTTC. It encodes CASSLLEWDNQETQYF.

The J gene is TRBJ1-2, the V gene TRBV5-4; D ambiguous. V was cut by 4 bases and J by 8 bases, with 18 bases left in between. The CDR3 has 14 amino acids. Germline V CDR1 and CDR2: SGHNT, YYREEE (reference sequence). This chain's CDR3 is CASSESEGFGGYTF. The DNA of the CDR3 is TGTGCCAGCAGCGAATCTGAGGGTTTCGGGGGCTACACCTTC.

This chain joins TRBV10-1 and TRBJ2-7; a weak D match, TRBD1 (6 bases). Germline CDR1 and CDR2: WNHNN and SYGVQD (reference sequence). This CDR3 comprises 13 residues. V was trimmed by 1 base and J by 11 bases, leaving 15 bases between them. CDR3 sequence (DNA): TGCGCCAGCAGTGAGTGGAGTCAGGGACACAAGTACTTC. Translated: CASSEWSQGHKYF.

In this sample, this clone turned up a few times. V and J are TRBV6-5 and TRBJ1-3, with D uncertain. The V end was cut by 5 bases, the J end by 0 bases, with 8 bases between. Germline V CDR1 and CDR2: MNHEY, SVGAGI. The CDR3 runs to 14 residues. The CDR3 DNA is TGTGCCAGCAGTCGGGAAAGCTCTGGAAACACCATATATTTT. Its protein is CASSRESSGNTIYF.

The CDR3 nucleotides read TGTGCCAGCAGTTACTCATTGCTAGCGGATTACAATGAGCAGTTCTTC. It is translated as CASSYSLLADYNEQFF. The V call is TRBV6-5, the J call TRBJ2-1; 7 bases align to TRBD2. The trim removed 0 bases at V and 4 bases at J, leaving 6 bases unmatched. Germline assignment: CDR1 MNHEY and CDR2 SVGAGI. This CDR3 contains 16 residues.

The V call is TRBV11-1, the J call TRBJ1-1; D perhaps matches TRBD1 (6 bases). The CDR3 covers 13 residues. Germline assignment: CDR1 SGHAT and CDR2 FQDESV (reference sequence). V dropped 5 bases and J dropped 5 bases, with 12 bases sitting between them. CDR3 residues: CASSLEGGTEAFF. The CDR3 nucleotides read TGTGCCAGCAGCCTGGAGGGGGGGACTGAAGCTTTCTTT.

The V and J genes are TRBV10-1 and TRBJ2-7, with 11 bases that match TRBD1. J lost 4 bases, V lost 8 bases, and 10 bases had no gene match. The CDR3 loop spans 15 amino acids. Per germline, CDR1 WNHNN and CDR2 SYGVQD (reference sequence). This CDR3 is CASGSEDRGLYEQYF. In DNA, the CDR3 is TGCGCCAGCGGCAGCGAGGACAGGGGGCTGTACGAGCAGTACTTC.

The V gene is TRBV5-1, the J gene TRBJ2-1; D could derive from TRBD1 or TRBD2 (5 bases each). CDR3 size: 12 residues. Germline assignment: CDR1 SGHRS and CDR2 YFSETQ. Trimming stripped 3 bases from V and 5 bases from J, with 6 bases between. CDR3 loop: CASSWDDNEQFF. DNA for the CDR3: TGCGCCAGCAGCTGGGACGACAATGAGCAGTTCTTC.

The chain links TRBV11-2 to TRBJ2-2, with D uncertain. V was clipped by 0 bases and J by 7 bases, with 3 bases between them. Germline V lookup: CDR1 SGHAT, CDR2 FQNNGV. The CDR3 runs 12 residues. In DNA form, the CDR3 reads TGTGCCAGCAGCTTAGAGGTCGGGGAGCTGTTTTTT. It encodes CASSLEVGELFF.

V usage is TRBV10-2 and J usage is TRBJ1-1; D unclear. This CDR3 has 14 amino acids. The germline V gene has CDR1 WSHSY and CDR2 SAAADI. V shed 6 bases and J shed 3 bases, with 14 bases lying between them. The CDR3 bases are TGCGCCAGCAGGAAAGAGATTATGCACACTGAAGCTTTCTTT. This translates into CASRKEIMHTEAFF.

By proportion, this clone is medium-sized. This sequence joins TRBV25-1 and TRBJ2-2; the match to TRBD2 covers 9 bases. V gave up 4 bases and J gave up 3 bases; unmatched junction bases: 0. The CDR3 has 14 residues. Germline-derived CDR1 and CDR2 are MGHDK and SYGVNS. The CDR3 DNA sequence: TGTGCCAGCAGTGGACTAGCGGACACCGGGGAGCTGTTTTTT. It yields the protein CASSGLADTGELFF.

This chain connects TRBV6-5 to TRBJ1-6; 7 nucleotides agree with TRBD1. Germline assignment: CDR1 MNHEY and CDR2 SVGAGI. The junction had 0 bases not matched to a gene; V was cut back by 5 bases and J by 5 bases. The CDR3 length is 13 residues. The CDR3 DNA is TGTGCCAGCAGTGACAGGGATAATTCACCCCTCCACTTT. This translates into CASSDRDNSPLHF.

J is TRBJ2-7 and V is TRBV5-1; D not certain. CDR3 length equals 15 residues. Trimming took 10 bases from V and 3 from J, leaving 23 bases between them. Per germline, CDR1 SGHRS and CDR2 YFSETQ. This CDR3 is CASQERTGAFYEQYF. In DNA form, the CDR3 reads TGCGCCTCCCAGGAGAGGACCGGAGCCTTCTACGAGCAGTACTTC. Filled out from reference TRBV5-1 and TRBJ2-7, the complete variable domain reads KAGVTQTPRYLIKTRGQQVTLSCSPISGHRSVSWYQQTPGQGLQFLFEYFSETQRNKGNFPGRFSGRQFSNSRSEMNVSTLELGDSALYLCASQERTGAFYEQYFGPGTRLTVT.

This chain joins TRBV13 and TRBJ1-2; 8 nucleotides align to TRBD1. Looked up from germline, CDR1 is PRHDT and CDR2 is FYEKMQ (reference sequence). Unmatched junction bases numbered 7, after V lost 0 bases and J lost 4 bases. CDR3 length: 16 amino acids. This CDR3 reads CASSLGTGALGYGYTF. The CDR3, as DNA: TGTGCCAGCAGCTTAGGGACAGGGGCCCTAGGCTATGGCTACACCTTC.

This clone occurred a few times. The chain is built from TRBV4-1 and TRBJ2-5; D tentatively reads TRBD1 or TRBD2 (5 bases each). The CDR3 runs to 15 residues. The germline V gene encodes CDR1 MGHRA and CDR2 YSYEKL. Trimming stripped 1 base from V and 5 bases from J, with 14 bases between. The CDR3 region has the DNA TGCGCCAGCAGCCAAGTCGAGGGGCGGTTGGAGACCCAGTACTTC. As protein: CASSQVEGRLETQYF.

The V and J genes are TRBV5-1 and TRBJ1-1, with D possibly being TRBD1 (6 bases). Germline V gene sequence: CDR1 SGHRS, CDR2 YFSETQ. V was clipped by 2 bases and J by 4 bases, with 9 bases between them. This CDR3 spans 13 amino acids. The DNA for the CDR3 is TGCGCCAGCAGCTTACAGGGCTCCACTGAAGCTTTCTTT. Its translation: CASSLQGSTEAFF. Combining the CDR3 with reference TRBV5-1 and TRBJ1-1 gives the whole variable domain KAGVTQTPRYLIKTRGQQVTLSCSPISGHRSVSWYQQTPGQGLQFLFEYFSETQRNKGNFPGRFSGRQFSNSRSEMNVSTLELGDSALYLCASSLQGSTEAFFGQGTRLTVV.

The chain links TRBV5-4 to TRBJ1-2, with 7 nucleotides matching TRBD1. The germline V gene encodes CDR1 SGHNT and CDR2 YYREEE (reference sequence). This CDR3 region has 15 residues. V trimming: 0 bases; J trimming: 8 bases; junction bases outside the gene matches: 10. CDR3 sequence (DNA): TGTGCCAGCAGCTTGGTAGGGGGCGACACCTTGGGCTACACCTTC. This translates into CASSLVGGDTLGYTF.

The V and J genes are TRBV5-8 and TRBJ2-7; D not resolved. This CDR3 contains 13 residues. Germline values: CDR1 SGHTS, CDR2 YDEGEE. Trimming stripped 7 bases from V and 5 bases from J, with 16 bases between. For the CDR3, the DNA is TGTGCCAGCTACGAAAAGGGTTTCGACGAGCAGTACTTC. Residues: CASYEKGFDEQYF.

This chain joins TRBV6-6 and TRBJ1-1; tentative D call: TRBD1 (5 bases). Germline V gives CDR1 MNHNY, CDR2 SVGAGI (reference sequence). This CDR3 comprises 14 residues. Trimming took 6 bases from V and 2 from J, leaving 13 bases between them. The CDR3 reads CASSRGTANTEAFF. In nucleotides, the CDR3 is TGTGCCAGCAGCCGCGGGACGGCTAACACTGAAGCTTTCTTT.